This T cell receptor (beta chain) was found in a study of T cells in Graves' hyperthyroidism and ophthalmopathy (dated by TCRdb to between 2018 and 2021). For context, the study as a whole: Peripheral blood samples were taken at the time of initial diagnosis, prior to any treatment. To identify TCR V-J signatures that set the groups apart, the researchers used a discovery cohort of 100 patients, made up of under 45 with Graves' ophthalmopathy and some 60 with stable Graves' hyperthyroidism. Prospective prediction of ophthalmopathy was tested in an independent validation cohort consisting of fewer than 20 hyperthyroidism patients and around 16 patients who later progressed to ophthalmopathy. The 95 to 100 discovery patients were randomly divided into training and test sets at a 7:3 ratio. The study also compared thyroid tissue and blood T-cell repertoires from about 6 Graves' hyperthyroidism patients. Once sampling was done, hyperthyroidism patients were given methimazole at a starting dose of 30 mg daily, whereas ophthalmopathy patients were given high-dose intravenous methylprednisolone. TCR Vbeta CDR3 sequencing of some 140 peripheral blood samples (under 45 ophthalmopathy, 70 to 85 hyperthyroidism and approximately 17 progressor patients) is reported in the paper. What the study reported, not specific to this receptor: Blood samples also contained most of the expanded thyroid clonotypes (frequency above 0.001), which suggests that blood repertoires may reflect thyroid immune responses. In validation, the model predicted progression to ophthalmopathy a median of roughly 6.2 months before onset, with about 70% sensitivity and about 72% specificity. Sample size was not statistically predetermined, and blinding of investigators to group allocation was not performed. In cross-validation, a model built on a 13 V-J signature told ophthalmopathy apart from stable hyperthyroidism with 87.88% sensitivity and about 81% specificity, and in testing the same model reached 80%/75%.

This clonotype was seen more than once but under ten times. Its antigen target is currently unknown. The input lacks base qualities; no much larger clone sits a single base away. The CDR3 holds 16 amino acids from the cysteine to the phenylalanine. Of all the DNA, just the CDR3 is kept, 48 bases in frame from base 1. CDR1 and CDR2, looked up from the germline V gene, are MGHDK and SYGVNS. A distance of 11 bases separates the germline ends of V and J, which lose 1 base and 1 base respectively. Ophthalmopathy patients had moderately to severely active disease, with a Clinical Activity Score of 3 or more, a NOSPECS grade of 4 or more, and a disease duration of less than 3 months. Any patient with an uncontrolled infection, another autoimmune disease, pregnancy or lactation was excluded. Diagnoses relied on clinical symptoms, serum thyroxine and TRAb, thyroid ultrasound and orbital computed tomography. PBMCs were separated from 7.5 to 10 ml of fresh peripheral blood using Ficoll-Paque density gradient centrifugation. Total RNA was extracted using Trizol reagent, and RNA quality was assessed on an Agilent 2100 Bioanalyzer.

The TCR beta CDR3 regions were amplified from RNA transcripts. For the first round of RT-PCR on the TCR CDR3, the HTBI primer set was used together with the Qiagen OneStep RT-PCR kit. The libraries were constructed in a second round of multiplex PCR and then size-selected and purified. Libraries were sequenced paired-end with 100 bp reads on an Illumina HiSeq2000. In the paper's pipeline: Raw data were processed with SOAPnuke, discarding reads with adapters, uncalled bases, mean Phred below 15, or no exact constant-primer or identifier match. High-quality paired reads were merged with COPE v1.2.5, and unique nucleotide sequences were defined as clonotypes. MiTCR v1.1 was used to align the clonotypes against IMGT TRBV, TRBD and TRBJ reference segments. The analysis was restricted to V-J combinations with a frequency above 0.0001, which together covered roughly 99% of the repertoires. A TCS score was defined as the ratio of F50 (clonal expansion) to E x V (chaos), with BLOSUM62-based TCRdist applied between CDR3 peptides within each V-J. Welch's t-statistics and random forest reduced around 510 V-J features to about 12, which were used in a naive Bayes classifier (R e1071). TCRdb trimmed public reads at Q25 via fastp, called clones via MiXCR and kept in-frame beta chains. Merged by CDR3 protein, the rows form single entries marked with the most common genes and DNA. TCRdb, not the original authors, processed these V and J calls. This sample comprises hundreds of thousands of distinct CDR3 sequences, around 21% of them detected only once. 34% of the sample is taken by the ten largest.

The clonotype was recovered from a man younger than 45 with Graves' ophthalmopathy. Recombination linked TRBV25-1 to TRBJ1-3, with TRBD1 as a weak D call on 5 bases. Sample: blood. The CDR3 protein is CASSESTTVSGNTIYF. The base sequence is TGTGCCAGCAGTGAATCAACGACAGTTTCTGGAAACACCATATATTTT. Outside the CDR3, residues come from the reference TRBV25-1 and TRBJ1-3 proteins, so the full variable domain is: EADIYQTPRYLVIGTGKKITLECSQTMGHDKMYWYQQDPGMELHLIHYSYGVNSTEKGDLSSESTVSRIRTEHFPLTLESARPSHTSQYLCASSESTTVSGNTIYFGEGSWLTVV.